The TCR beta chain under discussion was sequenced for a study of spatial heterogeneity in lung cancer. Study-wide results and limits: In blood, ubiquitous expanded tumor TCRs appeared more at resection than follow-up.

V lost 1 base, J lost 0 bases, and 13 bases lay in between. In germline, CDR1 is LGHDT, CDR2 YNNKEL (reference sequence). The CDR3 covers 17 residues. This clonotype occurred many times. The antigen is undetermined. On each TCR cDNA molecule, a unique molecular identifier was present. TCRdb redid the calling of the 5' RACE reads with MiXCR, one entry per CDR3 protein. The sample has tens of thousands of distinct CDR3 sequences, 7.5% seen once; the top ten hold under 30%. The time point here: sample taken at primary tumor resection. Frozen PBMC, nontumor lung or tumor provided whole RNA, which was sequenced unsorted.

This receptor was identified in a male donor with early-stage non-small cell lung cancer. The rearrangement links TRBV3-1 to TRBJ1-3, with D unclear. The source material was PBMCs, sampled at surgery. This CDR3 is CASSQAGVRASGNTIYF. CDR3 in DNA: TGTGCCAGCAGCCAAGCGGGAGTAAGGGCCTCTGGAAACACCATATATTTT.